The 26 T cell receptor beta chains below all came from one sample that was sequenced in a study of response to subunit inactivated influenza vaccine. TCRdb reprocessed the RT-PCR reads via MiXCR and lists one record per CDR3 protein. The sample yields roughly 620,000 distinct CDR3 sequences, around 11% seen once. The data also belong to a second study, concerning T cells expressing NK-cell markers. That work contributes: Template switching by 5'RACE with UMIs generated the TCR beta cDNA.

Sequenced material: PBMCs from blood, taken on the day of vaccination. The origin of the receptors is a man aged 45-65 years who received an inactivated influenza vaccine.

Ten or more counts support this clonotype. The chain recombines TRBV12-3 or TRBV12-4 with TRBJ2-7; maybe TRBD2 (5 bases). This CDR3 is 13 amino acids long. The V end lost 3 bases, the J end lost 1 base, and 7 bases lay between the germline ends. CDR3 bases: TGTGCCAGCAGTTTGGAGCGGTCCTACGAGCAGTACTTC. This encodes CASSLERSYEQYF.

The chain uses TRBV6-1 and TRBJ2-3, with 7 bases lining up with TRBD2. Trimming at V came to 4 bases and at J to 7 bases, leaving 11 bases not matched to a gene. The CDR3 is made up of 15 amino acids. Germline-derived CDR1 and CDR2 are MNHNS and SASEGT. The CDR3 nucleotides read TGTGCCAGCAGTGGTGGGACTACCGTCGGGAATACGCAGTATTTT. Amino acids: CASSGGTTVGNTQYF.

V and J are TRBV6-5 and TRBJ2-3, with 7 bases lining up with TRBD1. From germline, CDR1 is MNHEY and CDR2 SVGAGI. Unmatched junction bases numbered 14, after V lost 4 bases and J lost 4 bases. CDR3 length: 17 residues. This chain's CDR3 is CASSSRDRPTGADTQYF. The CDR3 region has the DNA TGTGCCAGCAGTTCCAGGGACAGACCGACCGGGGCAGATACGCAGTATTTT.

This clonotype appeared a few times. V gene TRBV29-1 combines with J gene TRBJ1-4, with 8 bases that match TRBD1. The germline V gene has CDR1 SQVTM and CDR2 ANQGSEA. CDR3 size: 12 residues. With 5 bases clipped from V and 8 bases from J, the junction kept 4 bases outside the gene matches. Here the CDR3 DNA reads TGCAGCGTTCCTGGACAGGGAGAAAAACTGTTTTTT. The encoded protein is CSVPGQGEKLFF.

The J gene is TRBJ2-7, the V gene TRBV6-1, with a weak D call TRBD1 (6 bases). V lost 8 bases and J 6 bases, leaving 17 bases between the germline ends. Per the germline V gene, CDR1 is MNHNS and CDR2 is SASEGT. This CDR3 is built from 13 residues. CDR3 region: CASGRGGDGEQYF. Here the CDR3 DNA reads TGTGCCAGCGGGAGAGGGGGTGACGGCGAGCAGTACTTC.

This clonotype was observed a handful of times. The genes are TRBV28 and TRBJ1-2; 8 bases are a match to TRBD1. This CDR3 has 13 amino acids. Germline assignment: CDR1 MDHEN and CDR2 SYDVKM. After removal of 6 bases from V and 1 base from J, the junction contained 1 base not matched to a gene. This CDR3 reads CASRDRVNYGYTF. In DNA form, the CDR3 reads TGTGCCAGCAGGGACAGGGTTAACTATGGCTACACCTTC.

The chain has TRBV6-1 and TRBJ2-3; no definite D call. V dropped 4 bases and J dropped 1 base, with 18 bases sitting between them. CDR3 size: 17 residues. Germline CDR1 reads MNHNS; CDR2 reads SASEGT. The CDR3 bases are TGTGCCAGCAGTGGAACCAAAGGCGTCGAGGGCACAGATACGCAGTATTTT. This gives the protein CASSGTKGVEGTDTQYF.

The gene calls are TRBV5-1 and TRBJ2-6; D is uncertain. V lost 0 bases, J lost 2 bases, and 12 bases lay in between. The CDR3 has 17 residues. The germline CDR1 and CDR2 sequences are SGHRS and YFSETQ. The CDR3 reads CASSLAILSAGANVLTF. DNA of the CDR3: TGCGCCAGCAGCTTGGCCATTCTGTCAGCTGGGGCCAACGTCCTGACTTTC. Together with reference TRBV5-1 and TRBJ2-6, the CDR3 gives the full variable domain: KAGVTQTPRYLIKTRGQQVTLSCSPISGHRSVSWYQQTPGQGLQFLFEYFSETQRNKGNFPGRFSGRQFSNSRSEMNVSTLELGDSALYLCASSLAILSAGANVLTFGAGSRLTVL.

The CDR3 is CASSPTTSADTQYF. The CDR3, as DNA: TGTGCCAGCTCCCCTACAACATCAGCAGATACGCAGTATTTT. The V gene is TRBV18, the J gene TRBJ2-3; no definite D call. This CDR3 contains 14 residues. Trimming left V 6 bases short and J 4 bases short, with 14 bases between. Germline V gene lookup returns CDR1 KGHSH and CDR2 LQKENI.

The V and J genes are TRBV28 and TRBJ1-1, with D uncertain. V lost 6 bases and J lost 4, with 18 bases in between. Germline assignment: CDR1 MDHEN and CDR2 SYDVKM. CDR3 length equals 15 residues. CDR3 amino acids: CASRRPDTPATEAFF. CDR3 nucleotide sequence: TGTGCCAGCAGACGCCCTGACACTCCGGCCACTGAAGCTTTCTTT.

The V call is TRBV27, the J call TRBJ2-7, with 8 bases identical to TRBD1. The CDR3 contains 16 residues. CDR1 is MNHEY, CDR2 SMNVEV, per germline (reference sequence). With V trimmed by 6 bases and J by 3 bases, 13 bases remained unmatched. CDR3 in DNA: TGTGCCAGCAGCGGACAGGGATCCTTTTCACTCTACGAGCAGTACTTC. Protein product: CASSGQGSFSLYEQYF.

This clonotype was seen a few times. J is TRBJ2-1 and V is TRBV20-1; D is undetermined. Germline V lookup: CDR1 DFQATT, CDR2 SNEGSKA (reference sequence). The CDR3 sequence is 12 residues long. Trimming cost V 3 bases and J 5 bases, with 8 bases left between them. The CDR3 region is CSASAGHNEQFF. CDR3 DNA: TGCAGTGCTAGTGCAGGACACAATGAGCAGTTCTTC.

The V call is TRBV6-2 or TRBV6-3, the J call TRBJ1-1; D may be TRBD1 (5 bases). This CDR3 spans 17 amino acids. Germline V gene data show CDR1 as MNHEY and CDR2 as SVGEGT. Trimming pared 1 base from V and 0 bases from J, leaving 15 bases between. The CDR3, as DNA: TGTGCCAGCAGTTACTTTCCGGCAGGGCGAGTGAACACTGAAGCTTTCTTT. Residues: CASSYFPAGRVNTEAFF.

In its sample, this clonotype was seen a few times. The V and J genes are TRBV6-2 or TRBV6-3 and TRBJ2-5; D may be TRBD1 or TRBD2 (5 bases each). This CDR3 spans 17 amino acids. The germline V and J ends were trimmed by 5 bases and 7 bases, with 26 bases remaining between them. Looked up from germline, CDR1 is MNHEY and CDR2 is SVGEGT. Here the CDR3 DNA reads TGTGCCAGCAGTCGAAGAAAGGCCTACGGGGCTTTGGGGACCCAGTACTTC. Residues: CASSRRKAYGALGTQYF.

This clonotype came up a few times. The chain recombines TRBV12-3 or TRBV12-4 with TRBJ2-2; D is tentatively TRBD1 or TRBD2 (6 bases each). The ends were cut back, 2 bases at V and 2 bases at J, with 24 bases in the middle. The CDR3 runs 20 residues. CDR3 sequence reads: CASSLMGRGGVAVNTGELFF. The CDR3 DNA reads TGTGCCAGCAGTTTAATGGGCAGGGGAGGCGTAGCAGTCAACACCGGGGAGCTGTTTTTT.

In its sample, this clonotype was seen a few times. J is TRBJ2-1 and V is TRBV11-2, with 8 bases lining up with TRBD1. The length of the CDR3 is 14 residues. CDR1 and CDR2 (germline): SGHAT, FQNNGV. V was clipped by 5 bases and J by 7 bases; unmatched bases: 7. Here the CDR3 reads CASSRPGQANEQFF. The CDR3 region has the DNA TGTGCCAGCAGCCGCCCGGGACAGGCAAATGAGCAGTTCTTC.

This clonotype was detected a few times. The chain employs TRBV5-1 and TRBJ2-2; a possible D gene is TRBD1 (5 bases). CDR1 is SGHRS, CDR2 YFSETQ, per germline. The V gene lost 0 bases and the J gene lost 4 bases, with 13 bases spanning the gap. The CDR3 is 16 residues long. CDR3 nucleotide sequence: TGCGCCAGCAGCTTGGAGACAGCGCCTGGCACCGGGGAGCTGTTTTTT. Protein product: CASSLETAPGTGELFF.

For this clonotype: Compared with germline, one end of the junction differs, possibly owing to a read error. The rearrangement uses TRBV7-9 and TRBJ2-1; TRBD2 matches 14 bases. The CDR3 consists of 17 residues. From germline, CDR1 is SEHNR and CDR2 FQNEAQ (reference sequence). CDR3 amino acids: CVSSFRGLAGVYNEQFF. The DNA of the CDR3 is TGTGTCAGCAGTTTTAGGGGACTAGCGGGGGTTTACAATGAGCAGTTCTTC.

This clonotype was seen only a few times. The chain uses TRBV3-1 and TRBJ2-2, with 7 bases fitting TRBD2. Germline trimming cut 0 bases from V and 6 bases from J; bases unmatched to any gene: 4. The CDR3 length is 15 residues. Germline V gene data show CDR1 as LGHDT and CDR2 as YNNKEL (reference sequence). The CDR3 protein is CASSQDWTRSGELFF. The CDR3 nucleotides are TGTGCCAGCAGCCAAGATTGGACTAGATCCGGGGAGCTGTTTTTT.

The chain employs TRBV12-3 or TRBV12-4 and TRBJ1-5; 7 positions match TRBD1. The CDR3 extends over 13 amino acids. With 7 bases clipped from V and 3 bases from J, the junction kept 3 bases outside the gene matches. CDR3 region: CASTGQANQPQHF. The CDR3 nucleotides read TGTGCCAGCACAGGACAGGCCAATCAGCCCCAGCATTTT.

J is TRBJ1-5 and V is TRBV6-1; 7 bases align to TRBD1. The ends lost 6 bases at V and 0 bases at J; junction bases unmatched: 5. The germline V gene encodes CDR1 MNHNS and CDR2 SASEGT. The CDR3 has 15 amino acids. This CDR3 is CASRDQGGSNQPQHF. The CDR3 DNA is TGTGCCAGCAGAGATCAGGGGGGTAGCAATCAGCCCCAGCATTTT.

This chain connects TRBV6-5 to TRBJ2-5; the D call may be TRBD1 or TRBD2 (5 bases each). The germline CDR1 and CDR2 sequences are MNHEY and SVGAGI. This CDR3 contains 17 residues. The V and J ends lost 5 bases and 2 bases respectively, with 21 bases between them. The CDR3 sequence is CASSTFIRRGEQETQYF. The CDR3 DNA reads TGTGCCAGCAGTACTTTCATTCGTCGGGGCGAACAAGAGACCCAGTACTTC.

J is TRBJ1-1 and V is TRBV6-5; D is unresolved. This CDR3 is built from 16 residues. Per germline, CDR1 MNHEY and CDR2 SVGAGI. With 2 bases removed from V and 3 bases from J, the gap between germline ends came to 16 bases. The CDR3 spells CASSYRRRHGDTEAFF. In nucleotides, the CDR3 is TGTGCCAGCAGTTACCGGAGGAGACACGGCGACACTGAAGCTTTCTTT.

The CDR3 nucleotides are TGCGCCAGCAGCTTGGCCGCTAGCGGGAGGGCCAATGAGCAGTTCTTC. Residues: CASSLAASGRANEQFF. The V gene is TRBV5-1, the J gene TRBJ2-1; 12 bases match TRBD2. Germline V gene lookup returns CDR1 SGHRS and CDR2 YFSETQ. V was clipped by 0 bases and J by 6 bases; unmatched bases: 4. This CDR3 spans 16 amino acids.

The CDR3 is CASSLLGTPQETQYF. The CDR3 coding sequence is TGTGCCAGCAGCTTACTTGGGACACCACAAGAGACCCAGTACTTC. This sequence joins TRBV7-9 and TRBJ2-5, with a tentative D call TRBD1 (6 bases). CDR1 is SEHNR, CDR2 FQNEAQ, per germline (reference sequence). Trimming shortened V by 2 bases and J by 2 bases, and 12 bases separated the two germline ends. The CDR3 is 15 amino acids.

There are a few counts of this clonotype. DNA of the CDR3: TGTGCCAGCAGTTTAAAGGGTTTTAATTCACCCCTCCACTTT. Its protein is CASSLKGFNSPLHF. The chain links TRBV12-3 or TRBV12-4 to TRBJ1-6, with no clear D. The CDR3 has 14 amino acids. The V end was cut by 2 bases, the J end by 6 bases, with 8 bases between.